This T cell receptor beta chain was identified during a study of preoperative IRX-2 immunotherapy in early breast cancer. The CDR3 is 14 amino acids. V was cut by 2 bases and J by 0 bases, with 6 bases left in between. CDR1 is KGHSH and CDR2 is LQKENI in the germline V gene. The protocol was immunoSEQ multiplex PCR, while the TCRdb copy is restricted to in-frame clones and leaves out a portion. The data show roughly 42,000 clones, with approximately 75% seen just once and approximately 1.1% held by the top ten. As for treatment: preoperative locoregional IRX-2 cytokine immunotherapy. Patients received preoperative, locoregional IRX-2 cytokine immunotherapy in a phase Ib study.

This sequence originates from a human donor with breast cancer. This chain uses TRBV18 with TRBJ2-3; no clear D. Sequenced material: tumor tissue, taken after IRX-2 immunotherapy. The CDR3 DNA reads TGTGCCAGCTCACCAAACCATAGCACAGATACGCAGTATTTT. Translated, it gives CASSPNHSTDTQYF. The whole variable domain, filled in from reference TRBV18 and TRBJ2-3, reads NAGVMQNPRHLVRRRGQEARLRCSPMKGHSHVYWYRQLPEEGLKFMVYLQKENIIDESGMPKERFSAEFPKEGPSILRIQQVVRGDSAAYFCASSPNHSTDTQYFGPGTRLTVL.